The TCR beta chain described here comes from a study of cytomegalovirus exposure and HLA in healthy donors. The CDR3 loop spans 15 amino acids. Germline CDR1 and CDR2: SGDLS and YYNGEE. V shed 0 bases, J shed 3 bases, and the junction held 5 bases outside the gene matches. Primers included in the PCR were 60 Vbeta and 13 Jbeta primers. Sequencing was performed with immunoSEQ multiplex PCR; in TCRdb, only in-frame clones are kept and a portion is missing. The sample yields 85,000 to 130,000 clones, more than 60% seen once. The V gene is TRBV9, the J gene TRBJ2-5; 7 bases match TRBD1. The TCR was taken from a man aged 55 to 70 in good health and CMV-seronegative. Material: PBMCs. The CDR3, as DNA: TGTGCCAGCAGCGTAGGTAGGGGGCAAGAAGAGACCCAGTACTTC. Protein product: CASSVGRGQEETQYF.